This T cell receptor (beta chain) derives from a study of cytomegalovirus exposure and HLA in healthy donors. As for the study in general: Unique TCR beta sequences numbering about 100 million came from about 179 million T cells in an earlier analysis.

About this clone itself: As yet, its antigen is unknown.

PCR primers comprised 60 Vbeta and 13 Jbeta primers. Using immunoSEQ multiplex PCR, the repertoire was profiled, and TCRdb retains in-frame clones only, with some absent. Its table lists under 150,000 clones. Study results and caveats: Common viral pathogens were later found to be apparently linked to several of the most significant clusters.

The V end was cut by 4 bases, the J end by 2 bases, with 12 bases between. The CDR3 contains 15 residues. Germline CDR1 reads LNHDA; CDR2 reads SQIVND (reference sequence). The V gene is TRBV19, the J gene TRBJ1-5; TRBD1 might be the D (5 bases). The sequence derives from a woman aged 40 to 50 in good health and CMV-seronegative. Sequenced sample: PBMCs. The CDR3 DNA reads TGTGCCAGTAGTACTTTCGGGGGGGGCAATCAGCCCCAGCATTTT. This encodes CASSTFGGGNQPQHF.